The following is a T cell receptor beta chain sequence with its context. Which antigen it targets is not known. It has no much larger one-base neighbor in the sample; base qualities were not kept. The sample comes from a study of control samples from healthy donors and cancer patients (dated by TCRdb to 2018 to 2021). Receptor amplification or capture employed the immunoSEQ multiplex PCR assay. Held by TCRdb, this immuneACCESS table contains in-frame sequences only and omits some clones. Under half of the omission traces to an unresolved V gene where checked; the cause of the rest is unknown. Across this sample there are about 140,000 clones, with approximately 94% seen only once. The ten largest make up roughly 13% of the sample. V is clipped by 1 base and J by 8 bases, and the sequence between their germline boundaries is 14 bases long. CDR1 and CDR2 were assigned from the germline V gene (reference sequence) as LGHDT and YNNKEL. Including the terminal cysteine and phenylalanine, the CDR3 comprises 15 residues. Only CDR3 DNA remains: 45 bases, in frame from the first base.

The rearranged chain carries TRBV3-1 (or the pseudogene TRBV3-2) and TRBJ1-4; a weak D assignment points to TRBD1 (6 bases agree). The source of this sequence is a man aged 35 to 55 in good health. Sequencing was carried out using blood. For the CDR3, the sequence is CASSQVQGLGEKLFF. The DNA sequence is given as TGTGCCAGCAGCCAAGTCCAGGGGCTTGGAGAAAAACTGTTTTTT.